Each of the 14 T cell receptor beta chains below was sequenced from the same sample in a study of vaccination and CD4 T cells after COVID-19. With the Oncomine TCR Beta short-read assay, DNA from cultured CD4+ T cells was sequenced. MiXCR, run by TCRdb on the PCR reads, gives a single entry per CDR3 protein. The sample lists about 24,000 distinct CDR3 sequences; around 40% were seen once. For these receptors, no antigen is known. The time point here: late sampling 161 to 241 days after vaccination in three convalescent patients. The treatment: roughly ten-day PBMC culture with coronavirus spike peptide pools or control peptides (ViraFEST assay). The source was CD4+ T cells from blood, cultured in vitro, collected about 7 months after SARS-CoV-2 vaccination. The receptors originated from a human donor who had recovered from COVID-19.

The chain recombines TRBV20-1 with TRBJ2-3; TRBD1 is a possible D gene (5 bases). The germline V gene has CDR1 DFQATT and CDR2 SNEGSKA (reference sequence). V was trimmed by 5 bases and J by 0 bases, leaving 15 bases between them. The CDR3 length is 15 residues. The CDR3 spells CSAGKGSVSTDTQYF. CDR3 DNA: TGCAGTGCTGGAAAGGGGTCCGTCAGCACAGATACGCAGTATTTT.

The chain recombines TRBV7-2 with TRBJ2-1; 7 nucleotides line up with TRBD2. V was pared by 1 base and J by 1 base, with 4 bases of the junction left unmatched. This CDR3 region has 16 residues. From germline, CDR1 is SGHTA and CDR2 FQGNSA. CDR3 sequence reads: CASSLVPSGSYNEQFF. The CDR3 coding sequence is TGTGCCAGCAGCTTAGTGCCTAGCGGTTCCTACAATGAGCAGTTCTTC.

This clonotype was counted a few times. This chain joins TRBV2 and TRBJ1-6, with 8 bases aligning to TRBD1. Trimming cost V 4 bases and J 9 bases; bases outside gene matches: 8. The CDR3 covers 15 residues. The germline V gene has CDR1 SNHLY and CDR2 FYNNEI. The CDR3 region is CASSGGQAVRSPLHF. DNA of the CDR3: TGTGCCAGCAGTGGGGGACAGGCTGTACGTTCACCCCTCCACTTT. Drawing the rest from reference TRBV2 and TRBJ1-6, the complete variable domain is EPEVTQTPSHQVTQMGQEVILRCVPISNHLYFYWYRQILGQKVEFLVSFYNNEISEKSEIFDDQFSVERPDGSNFTLKIRSTKLEDSAMYFCASSGGQAVRSPLHFGNGTRLTVT.

In DNA form, the CDR3 reads TGCAGTGCTAGAAATCATGGGGGTCAAAACATTCAGTACTTC. It translates to CSARNHGGQNIQYF. The V and J genes are TRBV20-1 and TRBJ2-4; D may correspond to TRBD1 or TRBD2 (5 bases each). This CDR3 contains 14 residues. Trimming removed 2 bases at V and 5 bases at J, with 13 bases between. Looked up from germline, CDR1 is DFQATT and CDR2 is SNEGSKA (reference sequence).

The CDR3 region has the DNA TGTGCCATCAGTGAGAACGGCGGAGTCAGCACAGATACGCAGTATTTT. Amino acid sequence: CAISENGGVSTDTQYF. The chain carries TRBV10-3 and TRBJ2-3; D remains unclear. The germline V and J ends were trimmed by 2 bases and 0 bases, with 12 bases remaining between them. Germline CDR1 and CDR2: ENHRY and SYGVKD. The CDR3 is made up of 16 amino acids.

This rearrangement joins TRBV27 to TRBJ2-5, with 8 positions matching TRBD2. CDR3 size: 16 residues. Per germline, CDR1 MNHEY and CDR2 SMNVEV (reference sequence). After removal of 5 bases from V and 5 bases from J, the junction contained 13 bases not matched to a gene. The CDR3 coding sequence is TGTGCCAGCAGTCCCACTTGGGTAGGCGGGGGGGAGACCCAGTACTTC. It specifies CASSPTWVGGGETQYF.

CDR3 coding DNA: TGTGCCAGTAGTATGCGGACAGGGGGAACTGAAGCTTTCTTT. Its protein is CASSMRTGGTEAFF. The rearrangement uses TRBV19 and TRBJ1-1; TRBD1 agrees at 10 bases. Germline CDR1 and CDR2: LNHDA and SQIVND (reference sequence). With V trimmed by 3 bases and J by 5 bases, 3 bases remained unmatched. CDR3 length equals 14 residues.

The rearrangement joins TRBV20-1 to TRBJ1-2, with TRBD1 as a possible D gene (5 bases). Germline loops: CDR1 DFQATT, CDR2 SNEGSKA (reference sequence). The CDR3 contains 16 residues. With 0 bases removed from V and 1 base from J, the gap between germline ends came to 15 bases. This CDR3 reads CSARDTTGRLNYGYTF. CDR3 in DNA: TGCAGTGCTAGAGACACGACGGGGCGACTTAACTATGGCTACACCTTC.

The chain links TRBV28 to TRBJ2-5; D unclear. The germline gives CDR1 MDHEN, CDR2 SYDVKM. Deletions cut 6 bases from V and 0 bases from J, with 11 bases between. This CDR3 is built from 14 residues. The CDR3 bases are TGTGCCAGCAGCTCGTCAGTGTACCAAGAGACCCAGTACTTC. This translates into CASSSSVYQETQYF. The full variable domain, rest sourced from reference TRBV28 and TRBJ2-5, is DVKVTQSSRYLVKRTGEKVFLECVQDMDHENMFWYRQDPGLGLRLIYFSYDVKMKEKGDIPEGYSVSREKKERFSLILESASTNQTSMYLCASSSSVYQETQYFGPGTRLLVL.

The count of this clonotype is one. The CDR3 region has the DNA TGTGCCAGCAACCGACAGGGGGCTGGAGATACGCAGTATTTT. It translates to CASNRQGAGDTQYF. This chain joins TRBV28 and TRBJ2-3; TRBD1 aligns across 10 bases. The CDR3 runs to 14 residues. Looked up from germline, CDR1 is MDHEN and CDR2 is SYDVKM. The trim removed 7 bases at V and 5 bases at J, leaving 6 bases unmatched.

This clonotype was observed a handful of times. The chain joins TRBV20-1 to TRBJ2-5; 14 positions agree with TRBD2. CDR3 size: 19 residues. Trimming took 0 bases from V and 5 from J; bases not matched to a gene: 14. Germline-derived CDR1 and CDR2 are DFQATT and SNEGSKA (reference sequence). DNA of the CDR3: TGCAGTGCTAGAGATGAAACCGGGACTAGCGGGAGAGGGTGGGAGACCCAGTACTTC. Amino acids: CSARDETGTSGRGWETQYF.

This clonotype was observed a handful of times. The J gene is TRBJ1-5, the V gene TRBV29-1; possibly TRBD1 for D (6 bases). The germline V gene encodes CDR1 SQVTM and CDR2 ANQGSEA. This CDR3 spans 13 amino acids. The V and J ends lost 6 bases and 7 bases respectively, with 16 bases between them. The CDR3 region is CSVGQSLHQPQHF. CDR3 nucleotides: TGCAGCGTCGGACAGTCCCTTCACCAGCCCCAGCATTTT.

This clonotype was counted a few times. The rearrangement joins TRBV28 to TRBJ1-2; no clear D gene. CDR1 is MDHEN and CDR2 is SYDVKM in the germline V gene. The CDR3 totals 12 residues. Trimming cost V 5 bases and J 0 bases, with 4 bases left between them. CDR3 protein: CASSVTNYGYTF. CDR3 nucleotide sequence: TGTGCCAGCAGTGTCACTAACTATGGCTACACCTTC.

This chain connects TRBV20-1 to TRBJ2-3, with TRBD1 matching over 9 bases. This CDR3 has 17 amino acids. Germline V gene data show CDR1 as DFQATT and CDR2 as SNEGSKA (reference sequence). Trimming took 2 bases from V and 5 from J; bases not matched to a gene: 14. The CDR3 is CSARWGPGQGRIDTQYF. The CDR3 nucleotides are TGCAGTGCTAGATGGGGCCCGGGACAGGGAAGAATAGATACGCAGTATTTT.